This passage covers 3 T cell receptor beta chains from one sample sequenced in a study of blood T cell repertoires in COVID-19. Only in-frame clones appear in the TCRdb table, and some are missing; sequencing was by immunoSEQ multiplex PCR. The table records about 59,000 clones, approximately 80% of them present only once. Sequencing input: peripheral blood. The receptors derive from a man aged 60 to 75 with acute or convalescent COVID-19.

The chain links TRBV29-1 to TRBJ1-3, with D unresolved. Trimming stripped 4 bases from V and 2 bases from J, with 9 bases between. Looked up from germline, CDR1 is SQVTM and CDR2 is ANQGSEA. CDR3 length: 13 residues. The CDR3 DNA reads as TGCAGCGTTGTATCGGGAGCTGGAAACACCATATATTTT. It specifies CSVVSGAGNTIYF.

This sequence joins TRBV7-9 and TRBJ2-1, with TRBD1 identical over 8 bases. Germline loops: CDR1 SEHNR, CDR2 FQNEAQ (reference sequence). The CDR3 contains 13 residues. Trimming took 6 bases from V and 6 from J; bases not matched to a gene: 4. The CDR3 spells CASRLTGGNEQFF. Written as DNA, the CDR3 is TGTGCCAGCAGGTTAACAGGGGGCAATGAGCAGTTCTTC.

In regard to this clone: This same CDR3 is encoded by further DNA sequences in the sample. The rearrangement joins TRBV4-1 to TRBJ2-2, with 7 nucleotides matching TRBD1. The CDR3 contains 16 residues. With V trimmed by 1 base and J by 2 bases, 4 bases remained unmatched. Germline V gene data show CDR1 as MGHRA and CDR2 as YSYEKL. CDR3 in DNA: TGCGCCAGCAGCCAAGTGAGGGGGCGAAACACCGGGGAGCTGTTTTTT. Translation: CASSQVRGRNTGELFF.